The 13 T cell receptor beta chains below all came from one sample that was sequenced in a study of PD-1 blockade in classical Hodgkin lymphoma. Time point of the sample: cycle 4 day 1 (C4D1), after around six weeks of nivolumab. Every patient experienced relapse after autologous stem cell transplantation, and brentuximab vedotin exposure varied. Sequencing used immunoSEQ multiplex PCR; TCRdb keeps in-frame clones, though not all of them. The sample gives some 100,000 clones, about 93% of which show up once; under 2% is in the top ten. The sample consisted of peripheral blood mononuclear cells (PBMCs), taken before the fourth cycle of nivolumab. Receptors were obtained from a human donor with classical Hodgkin lymphoma.

The CDR3, as DNA: TGTGCCAGCAGCCAGCGGGGGCTCCCCTACGAGCAGTACTTC. Its protein product is CASSQRGLPYEQYF. The chain links TRBV14 to TRBJ2-7; tentative D call: TRBD2 (7 bases). Germline CDR1 and CDR2: SGHDN and FVKESK. The V gene lost 3 bases and the J gene lost 2 bases, with 11 bases spanning the gap. The CDR3 is 14 residues long.

The chain is built from TRBV30 and TRBJ2-5, with D possibly being TRBD1 (5 bases). The V end was cut by 0 bases, the J end by 0 bases, with 20 bases between. This CDR3 contains 18 residues. Germline loops: CDR1 GTSNPN, CDR2 SVGIG (reference sequence). CDR3 in DNA: TGTGCCTGGAGTGTAGGGGCCTGGGGCCAGGCGTACCAAGAGACCCAGTACTTC. Protein sequence: CAWSVGAWGQAYQETQYF.

This clone has only one observation. The CDR3 DNA reads as TGTGCCAGCAGCTTAGGACCGTCCTACGAGCAGTACTTC. It encodes CASSLGPSYEQYF. The chain has TRBV7-2 and TRBJ2-7; no reliable D call. V lost 1 base, J lost 1 base, and 5 bases lay in between. CDR3 length: 13 residues. Germline CDR1 and CDR2: SGHTA and FQGNSA.

This clone was picked up a small number of times. This chain uses TRBV19 with TRBJ1-1; 9 bases are shared with TRBD1. This CDR3 has 17 residues. Germline loops: CDR1 LNHDA, CDR2 SQIVND (reference sequence). With V trimmed by 1 base and J by 5 bases, 11 bases remained unmatched. The CDR3 bases are TGTGCCAGTAGTATAGGCCGAAACAGGGGGCTGGGGACTGAAGCTTTCTTT. This translates into CASSIGRNRGLGTEAFF.

This chain connects TRBV5-1 to TRBJ1-2; 7 positions match TRBD1. This CDR3 contains 14 residues. Germline V CDR1 and CDR2: SGHRS, YFSETQ. With 4 bases clipped from V and 4 bases from J, the junction kept 7 bases outside the gene matches. The CDR3 loop is CASSPGQRLYGYTF. CDR3 bases: TGCGCCAGCAGCCCGGGACAGCGCCTCTATGGCTACACCTTC.

The chain has TRBV5-8 and TRBJ2-7; 9 nucleotides agree with TRBD1. Germline lookup yields CDR1 SGHTS and CDR2 YDEGEE. Losses at the gene ends were 5 bases for V and 2 bases for J; bases not matched to a gene: 5. The CDR3 is made up of 14 amino acids. CDR3 nucleotides: TGTGCCAGCAGGGCCGGGACAGGGACCTACGAGCAGTACTTC. This encodes CASRAGTGTYEQYF. Full variable domain (rest looked up from reference TRBV5-8 and TRBJ2-7): EAGVTQSPTHLIKTRGQQATLRCSPISGHTSVYWYQQALGLGLQFLLWYDEGEERNRGNFPPRFSGRQFPNYSSELNVNALELEDSALYLCASRAGTGTYEQYFGPGTRLTVT.

The chain joins TRBV10-2 to TRBJ1-3; D ambiguous. The V gene's germline CDR1 is WSHSY and CDR2 SAAADI. The ends were cut back, 0 bases at V and 7 bases at J, with 10 bases in the middle. This CDR3 has 14 residues. The CDR3 coding sequence is TGCGCCAGCAGTGAGTCTATGCGTTTTAACACCATATATTTT. This sequence encodes CASSESMRFNTIYF.

The chain joins TRBV6-5 to TRBJ2-7; D ambiguous. Germline V CDR1 and CDR2: MNHEY, SVGAGI. The length of the CDR3 is 14 residues. V was pared by 6 bases and J by 0 bases, with 12 bases between. The CDR3 sequence: CASRAMISSYEQYF. CDR3 bases: TGTGCCAGCAGAGCGATGATTAGCTCCTACGAGCAGTACTTC.

The chain's CDR3 is CASSSQTRGSPLHF. The CDR3 DNA sequence: TGTGCCAGCAGTTCGCAGACTCGGGGATCACCCCTCCACTTT. This chain links TRBV28 with TRBJ1-6; D not certain. Trimming removed 4 bases from V and 10 bases from J, with 14 bases in between. This CDR3 has 14 amino acids. CDR1 is MDHEN and CDR2 is SYDVKM in the germline V gene.

V is TRBV6-6 and J is TRBJ1-5; D is uncertain. Germline lookup yields CDR1 MNHNY and CDR2 SVGAGI (reference sequence). V lost 0 bases and J 4 bases, leaving 13 bases between the germline ends. The CDR3 is made up of 16 amino acids. CDR3 sequence reads: CASSYSRPGLNQPQHF. The CDR3 region has the DNA TGTGCCAGCAGTTACTCAAGGCCAGGCCTTAATCAGCCCCAGCATTTT.

The chain links TRBV7-8 to TRBJ2-5; TRBD1 is a possible D gene (5 bases). The germline CDR1 and CDR2 sequences are SGHVS and FQNEAQ. The CDR3 consists of 16 residues. Trimming pared 5 bases from V and 5 bases from J, leaving 21 bases between. Written as DNA, the CDR3 is TGTGCCAGCAGCCCAGCAATTGGCAGGGATTGGGAGACCCAGTACTTC. Translating gives CASSPAIGRDWETQYF.

CDR3 protein: CASSLRGASGNTIYF. CDR3 bases: TGCGCCAGCAGCTTGCGGGGAGCCTCTGGAAACACCATATATTTT. The chain is built from TRBV5-1 and TRBJ1-3; unclear D gene. Germline V gives CDR1 SGHRS, CDR2 YFSETQ. The CDR3 length is 15 residues. V was shortened by 1 base and J by 0 bases, with 8 bases between the two germline ends.

The chain combines TRBV30 with TRBJ1-3, with 7 bases identical to TRBD1. V dropped 1 base and J dropped 5; count of bases not matched to a gene: 5. The CDR3 is 14 amino acids. The V gene's germline CDR1 is GTSNPN and CDR2 SVGIG (reference sequence). The DNA of the CDR3 is TGTGCCTGGAGTGAATGGGACAGCCGAAACACCATATATTTT. This translates into CAWSEWDSRNTIYF.